The present entry profiles one T cell receptor (beta chain) with its context. Antigen specificity is unknown. The data were taken from a study of beta chain features in type 1 diabetes. General observations from the study: Fewer junction insertions and more nucleotide deletions appeared in type 1 diabetes patients. Moderately but significantly shorter TCRB CDR3s were found in Type 1 diabetes patients in all four CD4+ subsets. Comparison showed that naive, central memory and Treg TCRB repertoires appeared more similar among patients than among healthy donors.

Since all of the isolated RNA was reverse transcribed, expressed TCRB transcripts were what got sequenced. The assay was immunoSEQ multiplex PCR, and TCRdb's table has in-frame clones only and misses some. The sample shows around 150,000 clones, 50% to 70% of them seen only once. The CDR3 loop spans 15 amino acids. Germline V gives CDR1 SQVTM, CDR2 ANQGSEA. J lost 4 bases, V lost 6 bases, and 11 bases had no gene match. A CD45RO/CCR7/CD25/CD127/CD95/CD27 panel sorted naive, central memory, regulatory and stem cell-like memory CD4+ cells. J is TRBJ2-2 and V is TRBV29-1; 7 bases are shared with TRBD1. Sequences were obtained from naive CD4+ T cells from blood. The receptor was isolated from a man between 25 and 39 years old with type 1 diabetes. CDR3 bases: TGCAGCGTCGTCTTACAGGGGTTTGGCACCGGGGAGCTGTTTTTT. Translating gives CSVVLQGFGTGELFF.